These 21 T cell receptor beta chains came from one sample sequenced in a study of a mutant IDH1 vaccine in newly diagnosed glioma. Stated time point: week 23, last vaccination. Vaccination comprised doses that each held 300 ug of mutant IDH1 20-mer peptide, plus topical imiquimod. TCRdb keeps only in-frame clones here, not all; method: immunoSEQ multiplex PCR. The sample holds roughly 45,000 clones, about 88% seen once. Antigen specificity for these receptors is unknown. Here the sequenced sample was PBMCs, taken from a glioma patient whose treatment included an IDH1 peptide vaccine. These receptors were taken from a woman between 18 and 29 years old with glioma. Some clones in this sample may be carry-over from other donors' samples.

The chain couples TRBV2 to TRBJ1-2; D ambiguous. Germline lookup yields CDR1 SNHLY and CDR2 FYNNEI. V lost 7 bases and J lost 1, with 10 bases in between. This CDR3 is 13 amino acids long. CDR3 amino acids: CASTPQINYGYTF. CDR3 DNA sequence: TGTGCCAGCACCCCTCAAATTAACTATGGCTACACCTTC.

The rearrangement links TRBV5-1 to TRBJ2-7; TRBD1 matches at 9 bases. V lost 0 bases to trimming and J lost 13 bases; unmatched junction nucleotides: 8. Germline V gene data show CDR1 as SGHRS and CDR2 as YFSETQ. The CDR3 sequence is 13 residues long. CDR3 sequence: CASSLARGQGQYF. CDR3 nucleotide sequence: TGCGCCAGCAGCTTGGCCAGGGGACAGGGCCAATACTTC.

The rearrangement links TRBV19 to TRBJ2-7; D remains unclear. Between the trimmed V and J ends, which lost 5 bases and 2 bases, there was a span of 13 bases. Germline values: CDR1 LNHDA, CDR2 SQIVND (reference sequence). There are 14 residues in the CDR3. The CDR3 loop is CASSLEAGAYEQYF. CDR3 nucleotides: TGTGCCAGTAGTCTTGAGGCAGGAGCCTACGAGCAGTACTTC.

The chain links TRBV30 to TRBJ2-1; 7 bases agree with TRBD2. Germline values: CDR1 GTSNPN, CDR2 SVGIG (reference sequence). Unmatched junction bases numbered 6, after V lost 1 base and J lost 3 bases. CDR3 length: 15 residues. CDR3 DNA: TGTGCCTGGAGTGCCTCCTCTAGCGGCTACAATGAGCAGTTCTTC. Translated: CAWSASSSGYNEQFF.

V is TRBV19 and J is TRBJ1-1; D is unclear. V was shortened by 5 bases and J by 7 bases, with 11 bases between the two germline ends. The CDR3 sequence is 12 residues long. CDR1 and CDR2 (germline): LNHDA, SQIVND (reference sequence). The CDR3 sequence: CASSPFGGEAFF. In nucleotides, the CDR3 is TGTGCCAGTAGTCCTTTTGGTGGTGAAGCTTTCTTT.

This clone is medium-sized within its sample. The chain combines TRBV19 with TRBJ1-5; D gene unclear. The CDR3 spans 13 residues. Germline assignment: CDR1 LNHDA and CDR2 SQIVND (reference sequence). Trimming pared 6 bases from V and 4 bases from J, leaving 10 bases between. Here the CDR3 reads CASSFGGNQPQHF. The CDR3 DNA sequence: TGTGCCAGTAGCTTTGGTGGGAATCAGCCCCAGCATTTT.

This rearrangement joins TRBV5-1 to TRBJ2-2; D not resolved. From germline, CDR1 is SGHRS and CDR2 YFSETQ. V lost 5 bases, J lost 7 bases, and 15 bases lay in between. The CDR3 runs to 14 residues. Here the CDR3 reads CASRLNANGGELFF. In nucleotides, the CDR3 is TGCGCCAGCAGGCTCAACGCGAATGGCGGGGAGCTGTTTTTT. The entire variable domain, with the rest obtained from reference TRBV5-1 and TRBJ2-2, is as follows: KAGVTQTPRYLIKTRGQQVTLSCSPISGHRSVSWYQQTPGQGLQFLFEYFSETQRNKGNFPGRFSGRQFSNSRSEMNVSTLELGDSALYLCASRLNANGGELFFGEGSRLTVL.

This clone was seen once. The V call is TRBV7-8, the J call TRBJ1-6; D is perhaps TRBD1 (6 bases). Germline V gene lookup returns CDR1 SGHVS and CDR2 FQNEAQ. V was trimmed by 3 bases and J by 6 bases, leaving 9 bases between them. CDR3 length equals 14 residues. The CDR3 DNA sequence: TGTGCCAGCAGCTTGGGGGCCATTAATTCACCCCTCCACTTT. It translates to CASSLGAINSPLHF.

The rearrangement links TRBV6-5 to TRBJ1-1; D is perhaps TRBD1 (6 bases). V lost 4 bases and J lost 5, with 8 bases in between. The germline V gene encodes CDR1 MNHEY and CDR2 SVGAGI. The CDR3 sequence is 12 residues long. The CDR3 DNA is TGTGCCAGCAGTTTTACAGGGACTGAAGCTTTCTTT. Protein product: CASSFTGTEAFF.

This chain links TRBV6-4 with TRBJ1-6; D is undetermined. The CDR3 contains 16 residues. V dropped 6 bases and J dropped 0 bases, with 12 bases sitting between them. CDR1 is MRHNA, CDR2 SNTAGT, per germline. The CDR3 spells CASSHRSSSYNSPLHF. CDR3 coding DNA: TGTGCCAGCAGCCACAGATCAAGCTCCTATAATTCACCCCTCCACTTT.

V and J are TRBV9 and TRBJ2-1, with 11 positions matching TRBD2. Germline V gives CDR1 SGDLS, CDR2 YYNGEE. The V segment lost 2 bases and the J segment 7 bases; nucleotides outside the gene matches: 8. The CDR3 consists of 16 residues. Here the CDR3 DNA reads TGTGCCAGCAGCGTCCTAGCGGGGGGCGAAGGGAATGAGCAGTTCTTC. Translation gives CASSVLAGGEGNEQFF.

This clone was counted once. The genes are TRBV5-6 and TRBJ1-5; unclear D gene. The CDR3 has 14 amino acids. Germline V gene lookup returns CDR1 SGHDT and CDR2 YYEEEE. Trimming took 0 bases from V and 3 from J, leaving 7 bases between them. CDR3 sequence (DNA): TGTGCCAGCAGCTTGGGTGGATTCAATCAGCCCCAGCATTTT. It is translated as CASSLGGFNQPQHF. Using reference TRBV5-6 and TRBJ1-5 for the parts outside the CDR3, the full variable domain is DAGVTQSPTHLIKTRGQQVTLRCSPKSGHDTVSWYQQALGQGPQFIFQYYEEEERQRGNFPDRFSGHQFPNYSSELNVNALLLGDSALYLCASSLGGFNQPQHFGDGTRLSIL.

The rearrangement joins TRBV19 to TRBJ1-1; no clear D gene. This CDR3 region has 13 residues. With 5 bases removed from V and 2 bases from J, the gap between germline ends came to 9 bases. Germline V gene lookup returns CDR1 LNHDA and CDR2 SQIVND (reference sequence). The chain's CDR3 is CASSYGTNTEAFF. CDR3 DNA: TGTGCCAGTAGTTATGGAACCAACACTGAAGCTTTCTTT.

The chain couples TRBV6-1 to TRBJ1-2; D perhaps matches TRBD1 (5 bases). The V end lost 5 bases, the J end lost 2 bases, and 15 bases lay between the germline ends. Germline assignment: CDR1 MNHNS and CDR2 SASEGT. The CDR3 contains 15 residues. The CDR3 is CASSLNTRVNYGYTF. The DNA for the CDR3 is TGTGCCAGCAGTCTTAACACCAGGGTGAACTATGGCTACACCTTC.

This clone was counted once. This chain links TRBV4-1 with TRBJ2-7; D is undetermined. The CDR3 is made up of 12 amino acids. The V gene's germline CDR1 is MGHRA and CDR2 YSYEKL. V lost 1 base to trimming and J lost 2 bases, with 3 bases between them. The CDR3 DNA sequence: TGCGCCAGCAGCCAAGTTCCCTACGAGCAGTACTTC. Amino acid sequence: CASSQVPYEQYF.

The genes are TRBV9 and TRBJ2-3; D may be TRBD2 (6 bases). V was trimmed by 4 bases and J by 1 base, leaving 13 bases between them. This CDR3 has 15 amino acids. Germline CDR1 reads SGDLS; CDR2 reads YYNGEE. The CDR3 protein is CASSPYPGGTDTQYF. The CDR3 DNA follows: TGTGCCAGCAGCCCCTATCCGGGAGGCACAGATACGCAGTATTTT.

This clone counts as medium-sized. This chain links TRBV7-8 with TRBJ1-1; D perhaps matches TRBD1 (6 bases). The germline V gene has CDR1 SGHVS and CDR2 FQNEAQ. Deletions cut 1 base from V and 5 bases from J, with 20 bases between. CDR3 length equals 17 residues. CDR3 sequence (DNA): TGTGCCAGCAGCTTAGTGTATTTGGGGGGGCGGGAGACTGAAGCTTTCTTT. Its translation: CASSLVYLGGRETEAFF.

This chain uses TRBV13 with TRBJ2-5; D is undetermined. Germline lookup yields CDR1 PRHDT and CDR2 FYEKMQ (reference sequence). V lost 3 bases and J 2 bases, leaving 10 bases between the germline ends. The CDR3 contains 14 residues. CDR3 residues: CASSFSVEQETQYF. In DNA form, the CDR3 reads TGTGCCAGCAGCTTTTCTGTAGAACAAGAGACCCAGTACTTC.

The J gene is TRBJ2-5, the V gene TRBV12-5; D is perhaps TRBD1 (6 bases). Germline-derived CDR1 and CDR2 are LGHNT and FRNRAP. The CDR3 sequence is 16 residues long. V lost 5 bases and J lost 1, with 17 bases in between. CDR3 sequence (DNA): TGTGCTAGTGGTCGCGGACGAACAGGGTTCCAAGAGACCCAGTACTTC. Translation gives CASGRGRTGFQETQYF.

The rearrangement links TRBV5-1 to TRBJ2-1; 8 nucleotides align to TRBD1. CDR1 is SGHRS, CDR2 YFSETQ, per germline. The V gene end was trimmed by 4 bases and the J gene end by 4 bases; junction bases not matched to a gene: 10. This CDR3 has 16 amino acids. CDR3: CASSTTPGQVYNEQFF. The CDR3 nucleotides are TGCGCCAGCAGCACGACCCCGGGACAGGTGTACAATGAGCAGTTCTTC.

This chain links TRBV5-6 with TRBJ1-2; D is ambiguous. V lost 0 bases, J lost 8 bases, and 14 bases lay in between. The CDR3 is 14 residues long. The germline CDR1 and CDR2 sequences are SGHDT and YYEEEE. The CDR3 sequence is CASSLGVGPFGYTF. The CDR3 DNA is TGTGCCAGCAGCTTGGGAGTCGGACCTTTCGGCTACACCTTC.